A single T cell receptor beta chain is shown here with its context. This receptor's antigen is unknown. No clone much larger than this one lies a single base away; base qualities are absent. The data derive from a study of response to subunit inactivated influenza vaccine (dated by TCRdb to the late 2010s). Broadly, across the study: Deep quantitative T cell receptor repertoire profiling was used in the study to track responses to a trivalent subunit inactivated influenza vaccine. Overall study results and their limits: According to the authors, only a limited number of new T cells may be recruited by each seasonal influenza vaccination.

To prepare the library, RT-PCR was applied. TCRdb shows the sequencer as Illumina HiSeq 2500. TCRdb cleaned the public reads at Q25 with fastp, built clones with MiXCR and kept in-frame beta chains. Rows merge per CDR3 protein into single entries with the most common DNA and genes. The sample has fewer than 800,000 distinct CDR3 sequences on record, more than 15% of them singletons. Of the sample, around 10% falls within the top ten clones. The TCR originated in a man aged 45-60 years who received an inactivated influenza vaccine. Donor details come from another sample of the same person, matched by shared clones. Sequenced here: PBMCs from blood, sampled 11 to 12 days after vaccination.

The nucleotide sequence reads as follows: TGTGCCAGCGGCAGGCTTTACACCGGGGAGCTGTTTTTT. This codes for CASGRLYTGELFF. The V and J segments used are TRBV7-2 and TRBJ2-2, with the D segment identity uncertain. Sequences SGHTA (CDR1) and FQGNSA (CDR2) are obtained from the germline V gene. There are 13 amino acids in the CDR3, from cysteine to phenylalanine inclusive. CDR3 DNA is the only sequence kept; it has 39 bases, read in frame from the first base. The junction carries 10 bases between V and J, which are trimmed by 8 bases and 3 bases respectively.